The clone carrying this TCR beta chain appeared a few times. The antigen is not known. Unique molecular identifiers were present on the cDNA, and a universal primer site came from template switching. TCRdb processed the 5' RACE reads anew with MiXCR; each CDR3 protein has one entry. The sample contains hundreds of thousands of distinct CDR3 sequences, less than 10% of which appear only once. Germline CDR1 reads KGHDR; CDR2 reads SFDVKD. The CDR3 length is 16 residues. V lost 3 bases to trimming and J lost 1 base, with 14 bases between them. This sample stems from a study of identical twins. Regarding the study as a whole: Conclusions were based on cross-sectional statistical analysis, without following the same donors.

The same data also went into a second study, on yellow fever vaccine responses in identical twins.

This sequence was found in a young woman in good health. The sequenced sample was PBMCs. The V and J genes are TRBV24-1 and TRBJ2-5; D gene ambiguous. Here the CDR3 reads CATSDTFGDPQETQYF. For the CDR3, the DNA is TGTGCCACCAGTGATACATTCGGAGACCCCCAAGAGACCCAGTACTTC.